One and the same sample provided the 30 T cell receptor beta chains below, sequenced in a study of blood T cell repertoires in COVID-19. Profiled with immunoSEQ multiplex PCR; TCRdb holds only in-frame clones, not every one. The sample gives tens of thousands of clones, 85% to 90% of which show up once; approximately 4.1% is in the top ten. Sequencing used peripheral blood. All receptors derive from a middle-aged man with acute or convalescent COVID-19.

DNA of the CDR3: TGTGCCAGCAGTGTGTCTGGCGGGGCTAACTATGGCTACACCTTC. Amino acid sequence: CASSVSGGANYGYTF. This sequence joins TRBV2 and TRBJ1-2; D is uncertain. Trimming left V 4 bases short and J 0 bases short, with 12 bases between. The CDR3 totals 15 residues. Germline CDR1 and CDR2: SNHLY and FYNNEI.

This sequence joins TRBV5-1 and TRBJ1-1; weak D call: TRBD1 (6 bases). Germline loops: CDR1 SGHRS, CDR2 YFSETQ. The CDR3 spans 14 residues. Trimming took off 4 bases at V and 5 bases at J, with 15 bases between the two ends. CDR3 coding DNA: TGCGCCAGCAGCCCAGGGGCATATTCGACTGAAGCTTTCTTT. This encodes CASSPGAYSTEAFF.

The chain joins TRBV7-9 to TRBJ1-5, with D tentatively TRBD1 (5 bases). Germline CDR1 is SEHNR and CDR2 is FQNEAQ (reference sequence). CDR3 length: 17 amino acids. V lost 2 bases and J 0 bases, leaving 14 bases between the germline ends. CDR3 coding DNA: TGTGCCAGCAGCTTACATCAGGGATCCTATAGCAATCAGCCCCAGCATTTT. It yields the protein CASSLHQGSYSNQPQHF.

V gene TRBV28 combines with J gene TRBJ1-2, with D unresolved. The V gene lost 5 bases and the J gene lost 4 bases, with 8 bases spanning the gap. Germline values: CDR1 MDHEN, CDR2 SYDVKM. This CDR3 region has 12 residues. The CDR3 DNA is TGTGCCAGCAGTGTCGGGTTCTATGGCTACACCTTC. Amino acid sequence: CASSVGFYGYTF.

The table lists this clone with a count of one. The chain couples TRBV11-2 to TRBJ1-4; D not resolved. CDR3 length: 14 residues. The germline V gene encodes CDR1 SGHAT and CDR2 FQNNGV. Trimming took 4 bases from V and 2 from J, leaving 8 bases between them. The chain's CDR3 is CASSSVWTNEKLFF. The CDR3 nucleotides are TGTGCCAGCAGCTCGGTGTGGACTAATGAAAAACTGTTTTTT.

This sequence joins TRBV6-7 and TRBJ1-6, with D maybe TRBD1 (5 bases). TRBV6-7 counts as an open reading frame of uncertain function. CDR3 length equals 16 residues. V lost 3 bases to trimming and J lost 10 bases, with 19 bases between them. The DNA for the CDR3 is TGTGCCAGCAGTTATGTCCCCTACCGGGGGTTCTCACCCCTCCACTTT. Translation: CASSYVPYRGFSPLHF.

The chain combines TRBV2 with TRBJ2-1, with 12 bases identical to TRBD2. Per germline, CDR1 SNHLY and CDR2 FYNNEI. The V gene end was trimmed by 6 bases and the J gene end by 9 bases; junction bases not matched to a gene: 9. There are 15 residues in the CDR3. The CDR3 loop reads CASRLRTSGVGEQFF. CDR3 in DNA: TGTGCCAGCAGGCTTCGGACTAGCGGGGTTGGTGAGCAGTTCTTC.

The rearrangement joins TRBV7-3 to TRBJ2-3; tentatively, D is TRBD2 (6 bases). This CDR3 spans 18 amino acids. The germline CDR1 and CDR2 sequences are SGHTA and FQGTGA. Trimming took 5 bases from V and 5 from J, leaving 26 bases between them. This CDR3 reads CASSQMGGIPGAGDTQYF. CDR3 DNA: TGTGCCAGCAGCCAAATGGGCGGGATCCCTGGAGCGGGAGATACGCAGTATTTT.

The chain couples TRBV7-9 to TRBJ1-5; tentative D call: TRBD1 (6 bases). Germline V gives CDR1 SEHNR, CDR2 FQNEAQ (reference sequence). Trimming left V 1 base short and J 5 bases short, with 12 bases between. This CDR3 has 15 amino acids. The CDR3 sequence: CASSLGTGSDQPQHF. The CDR3, as DNA: TGTGCCAGCAGCTTAGGAACAGGGTCCGATCAGCCCCAGCATTTT.

The V gene is TRBV19, the J gene TRBJ2-5, with D perhaps matching TRBD2 (6 bases). V lost 5 bases to trimming and J lost 1 base, with 11 bases between them. CDR1 is LNHDA and CDR2 is SQIVND in the germline V gene (reference sequence). The CDR3 has 14 amino acids. In nucleotides, the CDR3 is TGTGCCAGTAGTTCTCGGGACTTCCAAGAGACCCAGTACTTC. Translated: CASSSRDFQETQYF. Based on the CDR3 plus reference TRBV19 and TRBJ2-5, the full variable domain is DGGITQSPKYLFRKEGQNVTLSCEQNLNHDAMYWYRQDPGQGLRLIYYSQIVNDFQKGDIAEGYSVSREKKESFPLTVTSAQKNPTAFYLCASSSRDFQETQYFGPGTRLLVL.

The chain combines TRBV7-9 with TRBJ1-2; no definite D call. Trimming took 4 bases from V and 3 from J, leaving 15 bases between them. Germline CDR1 SEHNR, CDR2 FQNEAQ (reference sequence). CDR3 length: 15 residues. The CDR3 bases are TGTGCCAGCAGCTCCGGCTTGAGGATGGACTATGGCTACACCTTC. Its translation is CASSSGLRMDYGYTF.

This sequence joins TRBV28 and TRBJ1-6; possible D gene TRBD1, 6 bases. The V gene lost 5 bases and the J gene lost 10 bases, with 15 bases spanning the gap. Germline-derived CDR1 and CDR2 are MDHEN and SYDVKM. This CDR3 comprises 14 residues. CDR3 DNA: TGTGCCAGCAGTCCAGGGTCGGGGACATCACCCCTCCACTTT. This sequence encodes CASSPGSGTSPLHF.

J is TRBJ2-3 and V is TRBV9, with a tentative D call TRBD1 (6 bases). The CDR3 extends over 13 amino acids. Germline V gene lookup returns CDR1 SGDLS and CDR2 YYNGEE. V lost 0 bases, J lost 12 bases, and 14 bases lay in between. The CDR3 DNA is TGTGCCAGCAGCGTAGGGACAGCTTCTTTCCAGTATTTT. Its translation: CASSVGTASFQYF.

This chain links TRBV27 with TRBJ2-7; D might be TRBD1 (5 bases). Germline loops: CDR1 MNHEY, CDR2 SMNVEV (reference sequence). Deletions cut 0 bases from V and 6 bases from J, with 12 bases between. The CDR3 is made up of 14 amino acids. CDR3 amino acids: CASSLSTDTPEQYF. Written as DNA, the CDR3 is TGTGCCAGCAGTTTATCGACAGACACCCCCGAGCAGTACTTC.

The chain uses TRBV9 and TRBJ2-7, with D maybe TRBD2 (6 bases). V shed 0 bases and J shed 2 bases, with 12 bases lying between them. Germline CDR1 and CDR2: SGDLS and YYNGEE. The CDR3 runs 15 residues. The CDR3 loop is CASSVAVSGAYEQYF. The CDR3 coding sequence is TGTGCCAGCAGCGTAGCGGTTAGCGGAGCCTACGAGCAGTACTTC.

This chain connects TRBV19 to TRBJ1-3; D is unclear. The CDR3 sequence is 15 residues long. V lost 9 bases and J 0 bases, leaving 15 bases between the germline ends. Germline V gene data show CDR1 as LNHDA and CDR2 as SQIVND (reference sequence). CDR3 DNA: TGTGCCAGCACCGCGAATCCAAGCTCTGGAAACACCATATATTTT. This translates into CASTANPSSGNTIYF.

V usage is TRBV11-3 and J usage is TRBJ2-1, with D hard to call. CDR3 length: 13 amino acids. V lost 3 bases to trimming and J lost 4 bases, with 7 bases between them. The germline V gene has CDR1 SGHNT and CDR2 YENEEA. CDR3 amino acids: CASSFLNYNEQFF. DNA of the CDR3: TGTGCCAGCAGCTTTTTAAATTACAATGAGCAGTTCTTC.

The J gene is TRBJ1-1, the V gene TRBV6-5; D may be TRBD1 (6 bases). Germline V gene data show CDR1 as MNHEY and CDR2 as SVGAGI. CDR3 length equals 12 residues. V was clipped by 5 bases and J by 4 bases, with 8 bases between them. CDR3 in amino acids: CASSLQGTEAFF. In DNA, the CDR3 is TGTGCCAGCAGTCTACAGGGCACTGAAGCTTTCTTT.

The chain uses TRBV6-5 and TRBJ2-3; D call uncertain. Germline V CDR1 and CDR2: MNHEY, SVGAGI. The CDR3 is made up of 14 amino acids. Trimming took 7 bases from V and 0 from J, leaving 11 bases between them. The CDR3, as DNA: TGTGCCAGCAAGAGGTACCCTAGCACAGATACGCAGTATTTT. Protein product: CASKRYPSTDTQYF.

The rearrangement links TRBV19 to TRBJ2-2; D remains ambiguous. V was clipped by 2 bases and J by 8 bases, with 15 bases between them. The CDR3 extends over 15 amino acids. Germline V lookup: CDR1 LNHDA, CDR2 SQIVND (reference sequence). CDR3 sequence: CASSIKEAGGGELFF. CDR3 sequence (DNA): TGTGCCAGTAGTATAAAAGAGGCCGGCGGTGGGGAGCTGTTTTTT.

The rearrangement uses TRBV2 and TRBJ2-5; 7 bases are a match to TRBD1. This CDR3 contains 12 residues. Germline assignment: CDR1 SNHLY and CDR2 FYNNEI. Trimming took 8 bases from V and 3 from J; bases not matched to a gene: 3. The chain's CDR3 is CASSGTEETQYF. In DNA, the CDR3 is TGTGCCAGCTCCGGGACAGAAGAGACCCAGTACTTC. Full variable domain (remainder filled in from reference TRBV2 and TRBJ2-5): EPEVTQTPSHQVTQMGQEVILRCVPISNHLYFYWYRQILGQKVEFLVSFYNNEISEKSEIFDDQFSVERPDGSNFTLKIRSTKLEDSAMYFCASSGTEETQYFGPGTRLLVL.

The V and J genes are TRBV5-6 and TRBJ1-1, with D hard to call. This CDR3 is 13 amino acids long. The V end was cut by 1 base, the J end by 3 bases, with 7 bases between. Looked up from germline, CDR1 is SGHDT and CDR2 is YYEEEE. The CDR3 reads CASSLSGHTEAFF. The CDR3 DNA follows: TGTGCCAGCAGCTTGAGCGGGCACACTGAAGCTTTCTTT.

This chain connects TRBV19 to TRBJ2-7, with 12 bases that match TRBD2. The germline V gene has CDR1 LNHDA and CDR2 SQIVND (reference sequence). The CDR3 has 14 amino acids. The ends lost 5 bases at V and 4 bases at J; junction bases unmatched: 3. The CDR3 loop is CASSPSGGEYEQYF. The CDR3, as DNA: TGTGCCAGTAGTCCTAGCGGGGGGGAATACGAGCAGTACTTC.

The chain uses TRBV14 and TRBJ2-6; TRBD2 aligns across 11 bases. Germline CDR1 reads SGHDN; CDR2 reads FVKESK. With V trimmed by 4 bases and J by 3 bases, 8 bases remained unmatched. The CDR3 has 18 amino acids. CDR3 DNA: TGTGCCAGCAGCCGCTTTAGCGGGGGGGCATTTGGGGCCAACGTCCTGACTTTC. Its translation is CASSRFSGGAFGANVLTF.

The chain carries TRBV28 and TRBJ1-2; D is ambiguous. V dropped 5 bases and J dropped 4 bases, with 8 bases sitting between them. Per germline, CDR1 MDHEN and CDR2 SYDVKM. CDR3 length: 12 amino acids. CDR3 region: CASSMDSYGYTF. In nucleotides, the CDR3 is TGTGCCAGCAGTATGGACTCCTATGGCTACACCTTC.

This chain links TRBV19 with TRBJ2-3; the match to TRBD1 covers 8 bases. Per germline, CDR1 LNHDA and CDR2 SQIVND (reference sequence). With 7 bases clipped from V and 4 bases from J, the junction kept 4 bases outside the gene matches. This CDR3 has 13 amino acids. CDR3 coding DNA: TGTGCCAGTACACCACAGGGGGCAGATACGCAGTATTTT. It translates to CASTPQGADTQYF.

This clone has just a few counts. The chain has TRBV7-9 and TRBJ2-7; 7 bases are shared with TRBD2. Germline CDR1 reads SEHNR; CDR2 reads FQNEAQ (reference sequence). After removal of 8 bases from V and 1 base from J, the junction contained 11 bases not matched to a gene. The CDR3 sequence is 15 residues long. In DNA, the CDR3 is TGTGCCAGCGGGTCCCAGCGGGGAGCTTCCTACGAGCAGTACTTC. It encodes CASGSQRGASYEQYF.

The V gene is TRBV6-1, the J gene TRBJ1-1; D remains unclear. Germline CDR1 and CDR2: MNHNS and SASEGT. Between the trimmed V and J ends, which lost 0 bases and 1 base, there was a span of 9 bases. CDR3 length: 15 amino acids. The CDR3 DNA reads TGTGCCAGCAGTGAAGCGAGGCGGAGGAACACTGAAGCTTTCTTT. As protein: CASSEARRRNTEAFF.

V gene TRBV18 combines with J gene TRBJ1-1, with D unresolved. The CDR3 is 14 amino acids. Trimming shortened V by 3 bases and J by 1 base, and 9 bases separated the two germline ends. Germline V gene data show CDR1 as KGHSH and CDR2 as LQKENI. Here the CDR3 reads CASSPILGNTEAFF. CDR3 bases: TGTGCCAGCTCACCTATACTAGGGAACACTGAAGCTTTCTTT. Looking up the rest from reference TRBV18 and TRBJ1-1 gives the full variable domain: NAGVMQNPRHLVRRRGQEARLRCSPMKGHSHVYWYRQLPEEGLKFMVYLQKENIIDESGMPKERFSAEFPKEGPSILRIQQVVRGDSAAYFCASSPILGNTEAFFGQGTRLTVV.

V and J are TRBV5-1 and TRBJ2-1; 7 nucleotides align to TRBD1. The length of the CDR3 is 14 residues. J was trimmed by 2 bases and V by 4 bases; bases with no gene match: 3. Germline assignment: CDR1 SGHRS and CDR2 YFSETQ. The CDR3 sequence is CASSPGQTYNEQFF. CDR3 in DNA: TGCGCCAGCAGCCCGGGACAGACCTACAATGAGCAGTTCTTC.